This T cell receptor beta chain was documented in a study of CD8 T cells in ankylosing spondylitis. Each CDR3 protein is one row after TCRdb ran MiXCR on the 5' RACE reads. This sample yields just over 350,000 distinct CDR3 sequences, of which roughly 22% are seen a single time; around 13% belongs to the top ten. This clonotype was seen more than once but under ten times. Its antigen remains unknown. Study findings and constraints: Reported data indicate significant enrichment of disease-linked clones within matched ankylosing spondylitis synovial fluid.

The CDR3 has 14 residues. Germline V gene sequence: CDR1 SQVTM, CDR2 ANQGSEA. The V gene end was trimmed by 4 bases and the J gene end by 4 bases; junction bases not matched to a gene: 6. Sequencing input: blood, either unsorted or a sorted T cell fraction (not recorded which). The chain uses TRBV29-1 and TRBJ2-7, with 11 bases that match TRBD1. This receptor was identified in a male donor with ankylosing spondylitis or in good health (not recorded which). CDR3 nucleotide sequence: TGCAGCGTTGGAGGGACAGGGGGTGAATACGAGCAGTACTTC. It encodes CSVGGTGGEYEQYF.